This T cell receptor (beta chain) was profiled in a study of blood T cell repertoires in COVID-19. The germline gives CDR1 LNHDA, CDR2 SQIVND (reference sequence). The V and J ends lost 4 bases and 2 bases respectively, with 9 bases between them. This CDR3 spans 14 amino acids. Source study methods: Amplified reference gene primers provided the basis for estimating nucleated cell counts. Sequenced by immunoSEQ multiplex PCR; TCRdb stores in-frame clones only, minus some. V, J and clone size were drawn from that table, and D and trimming were deduced from the DNA. The table shows around 180,000 clones, with 88% occurring only once.

The sequence came from a man in his fifties or sixties with acute or convalescent COVID-19. The sample was peripheral blood. The chain carries TRBV19 and TRBJ1-3; D is possibly TRBD1 (5 bases). The CDR3 reads CASSSQGAGNTIYF. The DNA of the CDR3 is TGTGCCAGTAGTAGCCAGGGTGCTGGAAACACCATATATTTT.